Ten or more counts support the clone carrying this TCR beta chain. The antigen remains unidentified. The germline CDR1 and CDR2 sequences are LNHDA and SQIVND (reference sequence). The CDR3 has 14 residues. V lost 1 base, J lost 2 bases, and 9 bases lay in between. This sample's TCRbeta library carried unique molecular identifier barcodes. TCRdb independently ran MiXCR on the PCR reads; one entry per CDR3 protein. Among roughly 100,000 distinct CDR3 sequences listed, approximately 5.4% were seen once. This entry is derived from a study of T-cell reconstitution after alpha-beta-depleted transplantation in children. Findings and caveats of the study: From newly produced T cells came most of the T-cell counts and diversity one year after transplant. It was surviving recipient T cells and thymic progenitors that gave some patients high TCRbeta diversity at day 60. Roughly two months post-transplant, alpha-beta T cells reportedly originated from several hundred graft clones that had expanded.

The chain has TRBV19 and TRBJ2-7; no reliable D call. Sequences were derived from PBMCs, mostly from graft donor cells, sampled 60 days after TCRalphabeta/CD19-depleted stem cell transplant. The sequence came from a female patient between 2 and 15 years old who had a stem cell transplant for Fanconi anemia, so the T cells may come from the graft donor. CDR3 sequence: CASSIGPEPYEQYF. DNA of the CDR3: TGTGCCAGTAGTATAGGTCCAGAACCCTACGAGCAGTACTTC.